The 25 T cell receptor beta chains below were found in one sample sequenced in a study of T cell repertoires in cytomegalovirus infection. Antigens of these TCRs are unknown. MiXCR, applied by TCRdb to the reads, yields one record per CDR3 protein. The sample has hundreds of thousands of distinct CDR3 sequences; around 29% are singletons. Specimen: cultured PBMCs, collected from culture after CMV antigen stimulation. These receptors came from a human donor in good health (CMV status not recorded). Some clones in this sample may be carry-over from other donors' samples.

This clonotype came up a few times. This chain joins TRBV7-2 and TRBJ1-5; D gene ambiguous. The length of the CDR3 is 12 residues. V lost 5 bases and J 9 bases, leaving 11 bases between the germline ends. Germline lookup yields CDR1 SGHTA and CDR2 FQGNSA. CDR3 sequence reads: CASSQLVGPQHF. In DNA form, the CDR3 reads TGTGCCAGCAGCCAACTTGTGGGGCCCCAGCATTTT.

The V gene is TRBV10-3, the J gene TRBJ2-1; 14 nucleotides align to TRBD2. With 3 bases clipped from V and 7 bases from J, the junction kept 8 bases outside the gene matches. The CDR3 runs to 17 residues. Germline CDR1 is ENHRY and CDR2 is SYGVKD. CDR3: CAISDPGLAGVVNEQFF. CDR3 sequence (DNA): TGTGCCATCAGTGATCCGGGACTAGCGGGAGTGGTGAATGAGCAGTTCTTC.

This rearrangement joins TRBV7-3 to TRBJ2-1; 8 nucleotides line up with TRBD2. Germline CDR1 is SGHTA and CDR2 is FQGTGA. The CDR3 spans 15 residues. The junction had 8 bases not matched to a gene; V was cut back by 5 bases and J by 5 bases. In DNA form, the CDR3 reads TGTGCCAGCAGCCTCTGGGCGGGGGGTAACAATGAGCAGTTCTTC. It translates to CASSLWAGGNNEQFF.

V is TRBV9 and J is TRBJ2-7, with D perhaps TRBD1 or TRBD2 (5 bases each). Germline CDR1 SGDLS, CDR2 YYNGEE. Trimming took 2 bases from V and 1 from J, leaving 13 bases between them. The CDR3 length is 15 residues. CDR3: CASSVGDGRSYEQYF. CDR3 nucleotide sequence: TGTGCCAGCAGCGTGGGGGACGGCCGATCCTACGAGCAGTACTTC.

The table lists this clonotype with many counts. The chain carries TRBV11-3 and TRBJ2-1; 7 bases align to TRBD2. This CDR3 comprises 14 residues. Germline CDR1 reads SGHNT; CDR2 reads YENEEA. V dropped 1 base and J dropped 5; count of bases not matched to a gene: 2. The CDR3 protein is CASSLAAGHNEQFF. The CDR3 DNA is TGTGCCAGCAGCTTAGCAGCGGGACACAATGAGCAGTTCTTC.

The chain employs TRBV27 and TRBJ2-3; D possibly corresponds to TRBD2 (6 bases). V lost 6 bases and J lost 2, with 15 bases in between. Per the germline V gene, CDR1 is MNHEY and CDR2 is SMNVEV (reference sequence). The CDR3 sequence is 15 residues long. In nucleotides, the CDR3 is TGTGCCAGCAGACCGACACGGACTACCACAGATACGCAGTATTTT. Its protein product is CASRPTRTTTDTQYF.

This clonotype was seen only a few times. V gene TRBV7-2 combines with J gene TRBJ1-4, with D tentatively TRBD1 (5 bases). V lost 1 base, J lost 10 bases, and 10 bases lay in between. The CDR3 is 13 amino acids. CDR1 is SGHTA, CDR2 FQGNSA, per germline. DNA of the CDR3: TGTGCCAGCAGCTTAGAAGGTGGGGGAAAACTGTTTTTT. This gives the protein CASSLEGGGKLFF.

This clonotype has just a few counts. This CDR3 reads CASSETKAGFTDTQYF. The CDR3 nucleotides are TGTGCCAGCAGTGAAACAAAAGCGGGTTTCACAGATACGCAGTATTTT. This rearrangement joins TRBV25-1 to TRBJ2-3, with a tentative D call TRBD2 (6 bases). The ends were cut back, 2 bases at V and 2 bases at J, with 14 bases in the middle. Germline V gene lookup returns CDR1 MGHDK and CDR2 SYGVNS. The CDR3 runs 16 residues.

This clonotype was seen at least ten times. The chain joins TRBV7-8 to TRBJ1-5; D may be TRBD1 (5 bases). In germline, CDR1 is SGHVS, CDR2 FQNEAQ. V lost 1 base, J lost 4 bases, and 29 bases lay in between. The CDR3 loop spans 21 amino acids. This CDR3 is CASSLDSITSGTLLGNQPQHF. CDR3 DNA: TGTGCCAGCAGCTTAGATTCAATTACGTCCGGGACCCTCCTTGGAAATCAGCCCCAGCATTTT.

The chain combines TRBV19 with TRBJ1-1, with D maybe TRBD1 (6 bases). From germline, CDR1 is LNHDA and CDR2 SQIVND (reference sequence). CDR3 size: 15 residues. The V gene lost 0 bases and the J gene lost 5 bases, with 13 bases spanning the gap. The CDR3, as DNA: TGTGCCAGTAGTATAGAGGGGGGCGCGGATACTGAAGCTTTCTTT. Translating it yields CASSIEGGADTEAFF. Filled out from reference TRBV19 and TRBJ1-1, the complete variable domain reads DGGITQSPKYLFRKEGQNVTLSCEQNLNHDAMYWYRQDPGQGLRLIYYSQIVNDFQKGDIAEGYSVSREKKESFPLTVTSAQKNPTAFYLCASSIEGGADTEAFFGQGTRLTVV.

This clonotype was seen a handful of times. V is TRBV12-3 or TRBV12-4 and J is TRBJ1-2; D might be TRBD1 (5 bases). The CDR3 spans 14 residues. V was cut by 5 bases and J by 6 bases, with 16 bases left in between. This CDR3 is CASSPSGGVHGYTF. The CDR3 DNA reads TGTGCCAGCAGTCCCAGCGGGGGAGTTCATGGCTACACCTTC.

The chain employs TRBV7-2 and TRBJ2-1, with D possibly matching TRBD1 (6 bases). V lost 3 bases, J lost 1 base, and 10 bases lay in between. Germline assignment: CDR1 SGHTA and CDR2 FQGNSA. The CDR3 runs 15 residues. The CDR3 loop reads CASSFKRGSYNEQFF. In DNA, the CDR3 is TGTGCCAGCAGCTTTAAGAGGGGGTCCTACAATGAGCAGTTCTTC.

This chain joins TRBV29-1 and TRBJ2-4; 8 bases agree with TRBD2. The V gene's germline CDR1 is SQVTM and CDR2 ANQGSEA. CDR3 size: 14 residues. After removal of 7 bases from V and 7 bases from J, the junction contained 12 bases not matched to a gene. The CDR3 is CSAAQDSGGNIQYF. The CDR3 coding sequence is TGCAGCGCCGCCCAGGACAGCGGGGGCAACATTCAGTACTTC.

V gene TRBV20-1 combines with J gene TRBJ2-1; 7 bases fit TRBD2. V shed 5 bases and J 6 bases; nucleotides not matched to a gene: 1. Germline V gene data show CDR1 as DFQATT and CDR2 as SNEGSKA (reference sequence). The CDR3 length is 11 residues. The CDR3 loop reads CSAWGGNEQFF. The CDR3 nucleotides read TGCAGTGCTTGGGGGGGCAATGAGCAGTTCTTC.

The chain uses TRBV7-9 and TRBJ2-2; a possible D gene is TRBD2 (5 bases). The germline V and J ends were trimmed by 4 bases and 2 bases, with 11 bases remaining between them. The CDR3 has 15 residues. CDR1 and CDR2 from the germline V gene are SEHNR and FQNEAQ (reference sequence). Here the CDR3 reads CASSSTRENTGELFF. CDR3 coding DNA: TGTGCCAGCAGCTCCACCCGGGAAAACACCGGGGAGCTGTTTTTT. The full variable domain, in which reference TRBV7-9 and TRBJ2-2 provide the parts outside the CDR3, is DTGVSQNPRHKITKRGQNVTFRCDPISEHNRLYWYRQTLGQGPEFLTYFQNEAQLEKSRLLSDRFSAERPKGSFSTLEIQRTEQGDSAMYLCASSSTRENTGELFFGEGSRLTVL.

This clonotype has a handful of counts. The chain uses TRBV11-1 and TRBJ2-3; 7 bases are shared with TRBD1. The junction had 15 bases not matched to a gene; V was cut back by 6 bases and J by 0 bases. The CDR3 covers 18 residues. Looked up from germline, CDR1 is SGHAT and CDR2 is FQDESV (reference sequence). The CDR3 region has the DNA TGTGCCAGCAGGTTAACCCGGGACAGCCTTTCTAGCACAGATACGCAGTATTTT. This sequence encodes CASRLTRDSLSSTDTQYF.

The genes are TRBV2 and TRBJ1-1, with a possible D match to TRBD1 (6 bases). The germline V gene encodes CDR1 SNHLY and CDR2 FYNNEI. The V end lost 4 bases, the J end lost 8 bases, and 23 bases lay between the germline ends. This CDR3 contains 16 residues. CDR3 residues: CASSAGQPGVKREAFF. CDR3 sequence (DNA): TGTGCCAGCAGTGCCGGACAGCCTGGGGTGAAGAGGGAAGCTTTCTTT.

This clonotype was observed a few times. The chain recombines TRBV5-4 with TRBJ2-6; perhaps TRBD2 as D (6 bases). The CDR3 loop spans 14 amino acids. The V gene lost 2 bases and the J gene lost 4 bases, with 7 bases spanning the gap. Per germline, CDR1 SGHNT and CDR2 YYREEE (reference sequence). Written as DNA, the CDR3 is TGTGCCAGCAGCTTCCGGGGGGGGGCCAACGTCCTGACTTTC. It yields the protein CASSFRGGANVLTF.

In this sample, this clonotype turned up many times. J is TRBJ2-3 and V is TRBV7-8; 9 nucleotides agree with TRBD2. Germline V gives CDR1 SGHVS, CDR2 FQNEAQ. The CDR3 loop spans 17 amino acids. Trimming removed 1 base from V and 4 bases from J; junction bases left unmatched: 9. CDR3 in amino acids: CASSLEGPGLAADTQYF. The DNA of the CDR3 is TGTGCCAGCAGCTTAGAGGGGCCGGGACTAGCAGCAGATACGCAGTATTTT.

This clonotype was found a few times. The chain employs TRBV6-1 and TRBJ1-5; D is uncertain. The V end lost 5 bases, the J end lost 3 bases, and 8 bases lay between the germline ends. The CDR3 has 13 residues. Germline V lookup: CDR1 MNHNS, CDR2 SASEGT. DNA of the CDR3: TGTGCCAGCAGTACAGTAGACAATCAGCCCCAGCATTTT. As protein: CASSTVDNQPQHF.

This clonotype was found a few times. The V and J genes are TRBV7-8 and TRBJ2-3; a possible D gene is TRBD1 (6 bases). Per the germline V gene, CDR1 is SGHVS and CDR2 is FQNEAQ. Deletions cut 6 bases from V and 3 bases from J, with 16 bases between. The CDR3 is made up of 15 amino acids. CDR3 in amino acids: CASRKTGILTDTQYF. For the CDR3, the DNA is TGTGCCAGCAGAAAAACAGGGATATTAACAGATACGCAGTATTTT.

This clonotype was found a few times. The rearrangement links TRBV7-3 to TRBJ1-5; D remains ambiguous. V was shortened by 1 base and J by 2 bases, with 6 bases between the two germline ends. The germline CDR1 and CDR2 sequences are SGHTA and FQGTGA. The CDR3 runs to 14 residues. The CDR3 nucleotides read TGTGCCAGCAGCTTAATGGGTGGCAATCAGCCCCAGCATTTT. Translating it yields CASSLMGGNQPQHF.

This clonotype came up a few times. The gene calls are TRBV27 and TRBJ2-2; 9 bases align to TRBD2. The V and J ends lost 3 bases and 2 bases, in that order; junction bases with no gene match: 4. The CDR3 contains 16 residues. Germline CDR1 MNHEY, CDR2 SMNVEV (reference sequence). This CDR3 is CASSFSSGANTGELFF. In DNA form, the CDR3 reads TGTGCCAGCAGTTTTTCTAGCGGGGCTAACACCGGGGAGCTGTTTTTT.

This clonotype was seen a few times. This chain joins TRBV6-2 or TRBV6-3 and TRBJ2-1, with D possibly TRBD1 on 5 matching bases. Per the germline V gene, CDR1 is MNHEY and CDR2 is SVGEGT. This CDR3 has 16 amino acids. Trimming removed 7 bases at V and 1 base at J, with 17 bases between. CDR3 region: CASTQGQGRSYNEQFF. CDR3 coding DNA: TGTGCCAGCACCCAAGGTCAGGGCCGTTCCTACAATGAGCAGTTCTTC.

Only a few counts were recorded for this clonotype. The chain joins TRBV7-3 to TRBJ2-2; 10 bases are a match to TRBD2. Germline V gives CDR1 SGHTA, CDR2 FQGTGA. J was trimmed by 3 bases and V by 5 bases; bases with no gene match: 3. The CDR3 has 15 residues. CDR3 in amino acids: CASSLAGADTGELFF. The CDR3 coding sequence is TGTGCCAGCAGCCTAGCGGGGGCAGACACCGGGGAGCTGTTTTTT.